Listed below are T cell receptor beta chains from one sample, sequenced in a study of long-term antiretroviral therapy in people with HIV. Generated by immunoSEQ multiplex PCR, the TCRdb table keeps only in-frame clones and is missing some. The sample has tens of thousands of clones, about 85% seen once. Here the sequenced sample was unsorted PBMCs, taken 3 years after starting antiretroviral therapy. The receptors were gathered from a man aged 35 to 55 with HIV. Each CDR3 is given with its conserved first and last residue. D genes are given only for firm matches. Size values are once, few and many counts, or a class for expanded clones, and some rows have none.

j_call: TRBJ1-5; d_call: .; v_call: TRBV11-3; clone_size: .; cdr3_nt: TGTGCCAGCAGCTTAGATTCTACGGAGCCCCAGCATTTT; cdr3_aa: CASSLDSTEPQHF
j_call: TRBJ2-7; d_call: .; v_call: TRBV5-1; clone_size: .; cdr3_nt: TGCGCCAGCAGCTTGGCCGACGCTGTCTACGAGCAGTACTTC; cdr3_aa: CASSLADAVYEQYF
j_call: TRBJ1-2; d_call: TRBD1; v_call: TRBV10-3; clone_size: once; cdr3_nt: TGTGCCATCAGTGCGGGGACAGGGGCCAACTATGGCTACACCTTC; cdr3_aa: CAISAGTGANYGYTF
j_call: TRBJ1-5; d_call: .; v_call: TRBV6-6; clone_size: few; cdr3_nt: TGTGCCAGCAGCCGAGCTAGAGGCGGGAGCAATCAGCCCCAGCATTTT; cdr3_aa: CASSRARGGSNQPQHF
j_call: TRBJ1-1; d_call: .; v_call: TRBV4-1; clone_size: .; cdr3_nt: TGCGCCAGCAGCCAAGGTGAAGGGTCCACTGAAGCTTTCTTT; cdr3_aa: CASSQGEGSTEAFF
j_call: TRBJ2-7; d_call: .; v_call: TRBV27; clone_size: .; cdr3_nt: TGTGCCAGCAGTCCAGGTTGGAGTTTCGGGAACGAGCAGTACTTC; cdr3_aa: CASSPGWSFGNEQYF
j_call: TRBJ1-6; d_call: TRBD1; v_call: TRBV4-1; clone_size: .; cdr3_nt: TGCGCCAGCAGCCAAGAAGGGACAGGGGATGCCTCCTATAATTCACCCCTCCACTTT; cdr3_aa: CASSQEGTGDASYNSPLHF
j_call: TRBJ2-7; d_call: .; v_call: TRBV5-1; clone_size: .; cdr3_nt: TGCGCCAGCAGCTTAATTCAGGGTTACGAGCAGTACTTC; cdr3_aa: CASSLIQGYEQYF
j_call: TRBJ1-2; d_call: TRBD1; v_call: TRBV15; clone_size: .; cdr3_nt: TGTGCCACCAGCAGTGACCGGACAGGTTGGAGTGGCTACACCTTC; cdr3_aa: CATSSDRTGWSGYTF
j_call: TRBJ1-2; d_call: TRBD1; v_call: TRBV20-1; clone_size: .; cdr3_nt: TGCAGTGGGGACAGTAACTATGGCTACACCTTC; cdr3_aa: CSGDSNYGYTF
j_call: TRBJ2-1; d_call: .; v_call: TRBV5-6; clone_size: .; cdr3_nt: TGTGCCAGCAGCATCTCCATGAGCTCCTACAATGAGCAGTTCTTC; cdr3_aa: CASSISMSSYNEQFF
j_call: TRBJ1-3; d_call: TRBD1; v_call: TRBV7-6; clone_size: few; cdr3_nt: TGTGCCAGCAGCATAGGGGCAGGGGGCTCGTCTGGAAACACCATATATTTT; cdr3_aa: CASSIGAGGSSGNTIYF
j_call: TRBJ2-5; d_call: .; v_call: TRBV13; clone_size: .; cdr3_nt: TGTGCCAGCAGCGTGCAGGTTGGGGCCCAGTACTTC; cdr3_aa: CASSVQVGAQYF
j_call: TRBJ1-4; d_call: .; v_call: TRBV27; clone_size: .; cdr3_nt: TGTGCCAGCAGTTTAGGGAGATGGTCGGGTAATGAAAAACTGTTTTTT; cdr3_aa: CASSLGRWSGNEKLFF
j_call: TRBJ2-7; d_call: .; v_call: TRBV11-2; clone_size: .; cdr3_nt: TGTGCCAGCAGCTCCCCGGGGGAGCAGTACTTC; cdr3_aa: CASSSPGEQYF
j_call: TRBJ1-1; d_call: TRBD1; v_call: TRBV6-5; clone_size: .; cdr3_nt: TGTGCCAGCAGTACCGAGACAGGGTTCACTGAAGCTTTCTTT; cdr3_aa: CASSTETGFTEAFF